Below, 20 T cell receptor beta chains from the same sample are listed, as sequenced in a study of shared clonotypes between healthy human individuals (dated by TCRdb to about 2020). Library preparation was by the immunoSEQ multiplex PCR assay. The source is immuneACCESS, and TCRdb retained only in-frame sequences with V and J called. Part of the clones is not carried over; for the studies checked, unresolved V genes explain less than half of this, and the remainder is unexplained. Recorded for this sample are 1,400,000 or so clones; 98% to 99% of them occurred a single time. The ten largest make up 0.3% to 0.45% of the sample. The specimen sequenced was naive CD4+ T cells sorted from blood. Per the publication, the cell subset or site label means: CD45RA+ positively selected. The receptor set was obtained from a man aged 30-40 years in good health.

Details on this clone: This sample includes further DNA sequences coding for the same CDR3. The chain recombines TRBV5-1 with TRBJ2-5; D gene uncertain. V was shortened by 2 bases and J by 5 bases, with 10 bases between the two germline ends. Germline CDR1 SGHRS, CDR2 YFSETQ. The CDR3 is made up of 13 amino acids. In DNA, the CDR3 is TGCGCCAGCAGCTTAGGTTCCGCGGAGACCCAGTACTTC. Protein product: CASSLGSAETQYF.

The J gene is TRBJ2-1, the V gene TRBV7-2, with D tentatively TRBD1 (5 bases). The V gene lost 7 bases and the J gene lost 4 bases, with 17 bases spanning the gap. Germline values: CDR1 SGHTA, CDR2 FQGNSA. The CDR3 runs 15 residues. CDR3 in amino acids: CASTVQGADYNEQFF. CDR3 bases: TGTGCCAGCACCGTCCAAGGGGCTGATTACAATGAGCAGTTCTTC.

The genes are TRBV6-1 and TRBJ2-2; D possibly corresponds to TRBD1 (7 bases). The V gene's germline CDR1 is MNHNS and CDR2 SASEGT. The V end was cut by 7 bases, the J end by 6 bases, with 15 bases between. This CDR3 has 14 residues. The CDR3 spells CASTSRGDAGELFF. The DNA of the CDR3 is TGTGCCAGCACCTCCAGGGGGGACGCCGGGGAGCTGTTTTTT.

The table lists this clone with a count of one. The chain carries TRBV14 and TRBJ2-7, with 11 positions matching TRBD2. There are 21 residues in the CDR3. V lost 4 bases to trimming and J lost 3 bases; unmatched junction nucleotides: 23. CDR1 is SGHDN, CDR2 FVKESK, per germline. The CDR3 bases are TGTGCCAGCAGCCCGCTTGCTCCCGGGACTAGCGGTGGTGCAGGTGGCTACGAGCAGTACTTC. Amino acids: CASSPLAPGTSGGAGGYEQYF.

This chain uses TRBV4-3 with TRBJ2-7; D remains unclear. Germline V gene data show CDR1 as LGHNA and CDR2 as YSLEER. V was cut by 0 bases and J by 3 bases, with 6 bases left in between. The CDR3 sequence is 13 residues long. CDR3 coding DNA: TGCGCCAGCAGCCAAGATTATCGCTACGAGCAGTACTTC. Encoded protein: CASSQDYRYEQYF.

J is TRBJ2-6 and V is TRBV19; 9 bases fit TRBD1. The CDR3 is made up of 14 amino acids. The ends lost 4 bases at V and 7 bases at J; junction bases unmatched: 2. Germline loops: CDR1 LNHDA, CDR2 SQIVND (reference sequence). Here the CDR3 reads CASSKTGGANVLTF. CDR3 nucleotide sequence: TGTGCCAGTAGTAAGACAGGGGGTGCCAACGTCCTGACTTTC.

The chain links TRBV11-2 to TRBJ2-1; the D gene is possibly TRBD2 (5 bases). Germline V gene lookup returns CDR1 SGHAT and CDR2 FQNNGV. V lost 1 base to trimming and J lost 7 bases, with 11 bases between them. This CDR3 is 14 amino acids long. CDR3 nucleotides: TGTGCCAGCAGCTTAGTAGGAGGAGTGAATGAGCAGTTCTTC. This translates into CASSLVGGVNEQFF.

The V gene is TRBV15, the J gene TRBJ1-3, with 10 bases matching TRBD1. This CDR3 spans 15 amino acids. V dropped 8 bases and J dropped 0; count of bases not matched to a gene: 4. Looked up from germline, CDR1 is LNHNV and CDR2 is YYDKDF (reference sequence). CDR3 region: CATGTGDFSGNTIYF. CDR3 bases: TGTGCCACCGGGACAGGGGACTTCTCTGGAAACACCATATATTTT.

This clone was seen only once. The chain is built from TRBV4-1 and TRBJ2-3; D is possibly TRBD1 (7 bases). The V gene lost 0 bases and the J gene lost 3 bases, with 13 bases spanning the gap. There are 16 residues in the CDR3. The germline V gene encodes CDR1 MGHRA and CDR2 YSYEKL. CDR3 region: CASSQESRGVTDTQYF. As DNA, the CDR3 is TGCGCCAGCAGCCAAGAATCCAGGGGGGTTACAGATACGCAGTATTTT.

This chain links TRBV19 with TRBJ2-7; D gene ambiguous. Germline V lookup: CDR1 LNHDA, CDR2 SQIVND (reference sequence). This CDR3 is 13 amino acids long. V lost 2 bases and J 2 bases, leaving 7 bases between the germline ends. CDR3: CASSIRVTYEQYF. The DNA for the CDR3 is TGTGCCAGTAGTATAAGGGTAACCTACGAGCAGTACTTC. Complete variable domain (other parts from reference TRBV19 and TRBJ2-7): DGGITQSPKYLFRKEGQNVTLSCEQNLNHDAMYWYRQDPGQGLRLIYYSQIVNDFQKGDIAEGYSVSREKKESFPLTVTSAQKNPTAFYLCASSIRVTYEQYFGPGTRLTVT.

The V and J genes are TRBV5-1 and TRBJ2-1, with TRBD2 identical over 10 bases. Losses at the gene ends were 0 bases for V and 7 bases for J; bases not matched to a gene: 13. CDR1 is SGHRS, CDR2 YFSETQ, per germline. The CDR3 loop spans 18 amino acids. The CDR3 protein is CASSLALHGTSARNEQFF. The CDR3 region has the DNA TGCGCCAGCAGCTTGGCCCTTCATGGGACTAGCGCCCGGAATGAGCAGTTCTTC.

The chain carries TRBV18 and TRBJ1-1; no firm D call. Germline values: CDR1 KGHSH, CDR2 LQKENI. With 2 bases removed from V and 4 bases from J, the gap between germline ends came to 17 bases. The CDR3 extends over 16 amino acids. CDR3: CASSPAVLRSGTEAFF. In nucleotides, the CDR3 is TGTGCCAGCTCACCAGCCGTTCTGAGGTCGGGCACTGAAGCTTTCTTT.

V is TRBV7-9 and J is TRBJ1-2; D gene ambiguous. V dropped 0 bases and J dropped 7 bases, with 12 bases sitting between them. The CDR3 loop spans 14 amino acids. CDR1 SEHNR and CDR2 FQNEAQ come from the germline V gene (reference sequence). The CDR3 DNA is TGTGCCAGCAGCTTAGCAGTCGGGATCGGTGGCTACACCTTC. This encodes CASSLAVGIGGYTF.

This clone was detected only once. Other DNA sequences in the same sample also yield this CDR3. The CDR3 loop is CASSSYRGLTYEQYF. In nucleotides, the CDR3 is TGTGCCAGCAGTTCCTACAGGGGATTAACCTACGAGCAGTACTTC. The chain employs TRBV28 and TRBJ2-7, with 7 positions matching TRBD1. CDR1 is MDHEN, CDR2 SYDVKM, per germline. The CDR3 spans 15 residues. Trimming cost V 4 bases and J 2 bases; bases outside gene matches: 8.

The chain couples TRBV30 to TRBJ2-7; 7 bases fit TRBD1. The CDR3 spans 12 residues. V shed 4 bases, J shed 3 bases, and the junction held 3 bases outside the gene matches. Germline CDR1 and CDR2: GTSNPN and SVGIG (reference sequence). The CDR3 nucleotides are TGTGCCTGGAAGACAGGGAACTACGAGCAGTACTTC. It yields the protein CAWKTGNYEQYF. Combining the CDR3 with reference TRBV30 and TRBJ2-7 gives the whole variable domain SQTIHQWPATLVQPVGSPLSLECTVEGTSNPNLYWYRQAAGRGLQLLFYSVGIGQISSEVPQNLSASRPQDRQFILSSKKLLLSDSGFYLCAWKTGNYEQYFGPGTRLTVT.

This chain links TRBV28 with TRBJ2-7, with D possibly TRBD1 on 6 matching bases. Germline V gives CDR1 MDHEN, CDR2 SYDVKM. The CDR3 contains 14 residues. Between the trimmed V and J ends, which lost 5 bases and 6 bases, there was a span of 17 bases. This CDR3 reads CASSDHTGFSEQYF. The DNA for the CDR3 is TGTGCCAGCAGTGATCATACAGGGTTCTCCGAGCAGTACTTC. Supplemented by reference TRBV28 and TRBJ2-7, the full variable domain reads DVKVTQSSRYLVKRTGEKVFLECVQDMDHENMFWYRQDPGLGLRLIYFSYDVKMKEKGDIPEGYSVSREKKERFSLILESASTNQTSMYLCASSDHTGFSEQYFGPGTRLTVT.

This chain uses TRBV9 with TRBJ2-1; 12 nucleotides align to TRBD2. The CDR3 length is 16 residues. Germline V CDR1 and CDR2: SGDLS, YYNGEE. V lost 5 bases and J lost 0; bases outside the gene matches: 3. CDR3 residues: CASSASGRASYNEQFF. Here the CDR3 DNA reads TGTGCCAGCAGTGCTAGCGGGAGGGCCTCCTACAATGAGCAGTTCTTC.

About this clone: The junction does not match germline at one end; this may be a read error. The chain employs TRBV11-1 and TRBJ1-4; no definite D call. The germline gives CDR1 SGHAT, CDR2 FQDESV (reference sequence). The CDR3 is made up of 11 amino acids. The CDR3 spells CASTPNEKLFF. In DNA, the CDR3 is TGTGCCAGCACCCCTAACGAAAAACTGTTTTTT.

The chain recombines TRBV19 with TRBJ2-7; 11 positions agree with TRBD2. This CDR3 has 15 amino acids. The junction had 4 bases not matched to a gene; V was cut back by 4 bases and J by 2 bases. Germline lookup yields CDR1 LNHDA and CDR2 SQIVND (reference sequence). Here the CDR3 DNA reads TGTGCCAGTAGTAGAACTAGCGGGAGTCCCTACGAGCAGTACTTC. This encodes CASSRTSGSPYEQYF.

This clone was observed once. V and J are TRBV11-2 and TRBJ2-5; the D call may be TRBD1 or TRBD2 (5 bases each). This CDR3 is 16 amino acids long. CDR1 and CDR2 (germline): SGHAT, FQNNGV. Trimming removed 1 base from V and 1 base from J, with 13 bases in between. The CDR3 nucleotides read TGTGCCAGCAGCTTAGGTCAGCGGACAACCCAAGAGACCCAGTACTTC. Its protein is CASSLGQRTTQETQYF.